This T cell receptor beta chain is from a study of CD8 T cells in ankylosing spondylitis. Trimming took 5 bases from V and 7 from J, leaving 12 bases between them. CDR1 is SGHAT, CDR2 FQNNGV, per germline. The CDR3 sequence is 13 residues long. With respect to this clonotype: Its antigen is not known.

Findings and caveats of the study: Researchers reportedly found disease-linked clones significantly enriched in matched ankylosing spondylitis synovial fluid. Among TCR beta sequences, a motif of fewer than 10 highly homologous variants appeared characteristic of ankylosing spondylitis blood. Some motif variants were previously reported in reactive arthritis synovial fluid and blood.

With molecular barcodes, quantitative 5'-RACE was used to make the TCR beta libraries. Using its own MiXCR run on the 5' RACE reads, TCRdb lists one record per CDR3 protein. The profile shows about 800,000 distinct CDR3 sequences, 12% of them singletons. J is TRBJ2-1 and V is TRBV11-2; the D is unclear. Specimen: blood, either unsorted or a sorted T cell fraction (not recorded which). This TCR was sampled from a male donor with ankylosing spondylitis. The CDR3 region is CASSRALGNEQFF. CDR3 bases: TGTGCCAGCAGCCGCGCGCTAGGTAATGAGCAGTTCTTC.